This T cell receptor (beta chain) was identified during a study of vaccination effects on CD4 cells after COVID-19. Notes on this clone: The antigen is undetermined.

Whole-study results and caveats: After vaccination, at late timepoints, clones induced by infection and by vaccine contracted markedly.

Pools of viral peptides were used by the ViraFEST assay to expand antigen-specific CD4+ T cells ahead of sequencing. Cultured cells yielded isolated CD4+ T cells after nine to ten days. In the vaccine recipients, nucleocapsid antibodies were negative and there was no prior SARS-CoV-2 infection. Clones were read by immunoSEQ multiplex PCR, and TCRdb kept only the in-frame ones, dropping some. The sample records about 73,000 clones, around 79% being singletons. J lost 1 base, V lost 6 bases, and 0 bases had no gene match. CDR3 length: 12 residues. In germline, CDR1 is SNHLY, CDR2 FYNNEI. The sequence was collected from a human donor who received a COVID-19 vaccine. The rearrangement joins TRBV2 to TRBJ2-7; 7 positions agree with TRBD1. Sequences were derived from CD4+ T cells from PBMCs cultured with SARS-CoV-2 spike peptides, sampled before COVID-19 vaccination. The CDR3 DNA follows: TGTGCCAGCAGGGACAGGTCCTACGAGCAGTACGTC. The encoded protein is CASRDRSYEQYV.